Following are 10 T cell receptor beta chains from one sample sequenced in a study of T-cell reconstitution after alpha-beta-depleted transplantation in children. Unique molecular identifiers were built into the TCRbeta library. MiXCR, applied by TCRdb to the PCR reads, yields one record per CDR3 protein. The repertoire holds more than 85,000 distinct CDR3 sequences, with around 6.1% as singletons. The sample here was PBMCs, mostly from graft donor cells, taken 60 days after TCRalphabeta/CD19-depleted stem cell transplant. These receptors were taken from a female patient between 2 and 15 years old who had a stem cell transplant for Fanconi anemia, so the T cells may come from the graft donor.

At least ten counts were recorded for this clonotype. V usage is TRBV12-3 or TRBV12-4 and J usage is TRBJ1-4, with a tentative D call TRBD1 (5 bases). V was shortened by 6 bases and J by 8 bases, with 13 bases between the two germline ends. The CDR3 length is 13 residues. CDR3 loop: CASSPGQPEKLFF. The CDR3 DNA sequence: TGTGCCAGCAGCCCGGGGCAGCCCGAAAAACTGTTTTTT.

The V and J genes are TRBV12-3 or TRBV12-4 and TRBJ2-3, with 13 bases fitting TRBD2. The CDR3 runs to 17 residues. V was clipped by 6 bases and J by 0 bases; unmatched bases: 6. The CDR3 here is CASSTSGRGASTDTQYF. The CDR3 region has the DNA TGTGCCAGCAGCACTAGCGGGAGGGGGGCTAGCACAGATACGCAGTATTTT.

The table lists this clonotype with many counts. The chain links TRBV2 to TRBJ2-3; 9 positions match TRBD2. V dropped 2 bases and J dropped 2; count of bases not matched to a gene: 5. The CDR3 is 16 residues long. Germline V CDR1 and CDR2: SNHLY, FYNNEI. The CDR3 protein is CASSELAGTITDTQYF. The CDR3 coding sequence is TGTGCCAGCAGTGAACTAGCGGGGACCATCACAGATACGCAGTATTTT.

In its sample, this clonotype was seen many times. The chain recombines TRBV12-3 or TRBV12-4 with TRBJ2-4; TRBD2 agrees at 13 bases. The CDR3 extends over 15 amino acids. The ends lost 6 bases at V and 9 bases at J; junction bases unmatched: 8. CDR3 bases: TGTGCCAGCAGCGACACTAGCGGGAGGGGGGGCATTCAGTACTTC. It is translated as CASSDTSGRGGIQYF.

This clonotype was seen ten or more times. This chain connects TRBV19 to TRBJ2-1; 8 bases align to TRBD1. Germline loops: CDR1 LNHDA, CDR2 SQIVND (reference sequence). The CDR3 has 14 residues. The V segment lost 3 bases and the J segment 15 bases; nucleotides outside the gene matches: 13. As DNA, the CDR3 is TGTGCCAGTAGTATCGGGGACAGGCCCGGGGGTCCGTTCTTC. Encoded protein: CASSIGDRPGGPFF.

This clonotype showed up just a few times. The chain carries TRBV20-1 and TRBJ1-4; D gene ambiguous. This CDR3 is built from 14 residues. Looked up from germline, CDR1 is DFQATT and CDR2 is SNEGSKA (reference sequence). The ends were cut back, 1 base at V and 8 bases at J, with 14 bases in the middle. CDR3 sequence: CSARASESREKLFF. As DNA, the CDR3 is TGCAGTGCTAGAGCCTCGGAAAGTCGGGAAAAACTGTTTTTT.

This clonotype was seen many times. This chain connects TRBV28 to TRBJ2-1; D is uncertain. The CDR3 runs to 14 residues. Trimming removed 5 bases at V and 5 bases at J, with 13 bases between. The germline V gene has CDR1 MDHEN and CDR2 SYDVKM. The CDR3 loop is CASSTPFRDNEQFF. As DNA, the CDR3 is TGTGCCAGCAGTACCCCCTTTAGGGACAATGAGCAGTTCTTC.

This clonotype was found a few times. V is TRBV5-1 and J is TRBJ2-3, with no clear D. The V end was cut by 0 bases, the J end by 1 base, with 24 bases between. CDR3 length equals 20 residues. CDR1 and CDR2 (germline): SGHRS, YFSETQ. The CDR3 region is CASSLEAPVGLVAGTDTQYF. The CDR3 DNA sequence: TGCGCCAGCAGCTTGGAAGCCCCAGTGGGATTAGTGGCTGGCACAGATACGCAGTATTTT.

This clonotype was counted at least ten times. This rearrangement joins TRBV7-9 to TRBJ2-3, with TRBD1 as a possible D gene (5 bases). Germline V gives CDR1 SEHNR, CDR2 FQNEAQ (reference sequence). The CDR3 has 15 residues. Trimming took off 2 bases at V and 0 bases at J, with 9 bases between the two ends. The CDR3 is CASSLLGASTDTQYF. CDR3 coding DNA: TGTGCCAGCAGCTTATTAGGGGCCAGCACAGATACGCAGTATTTT. Variable domain in full (rest from reference TRBV7-9 and TRBJ2-3): DTGVSQNPRHKITKRGQNVTFRCDPISEHNRLYWYRQTLGQGPEFLTYFQNEAQLEKSRLLSDRFSAERPKGSFSTLEIQRTEQGDSAMYLCASSLLGASTDTQYFGPGTRLTVL.

There are a few counts of this clonotype. This sequence joins TRBV24-1 and TRBJ2-5; D may correspond to TRBD1 or TRBD2 (5 bases each). This CDR3 comprises 13 residues. Germline V lookup: CDR1 KGHDR, CDR2 SFDVKD. The V and J ends lost 0 bases and 4 bases respectively, with 5 bases between them. The CDR3 sequence is CATSDLGGETQYF. CDR3 bases: TGTGCCACCAGTGATTTGGGGGGAGAGACCCAGTACTTC.